These 21 T cell receptor beta chains originate from one sample sequenced in a study of T-cell reconstitution after alpha-beta-depleted transplantation in children. During its preparation, the TCRbeta library received unique molecular identifiers. TCRdb ran MiXCR on the PCR reads and lists one entry per CDR3 protein. The table has about 580,000 distinct CDR3 sequences, roughly 23% seen once. The starting material was PBMCs, mostly from graft donor cells, obtained 360 days after TCRalphabeta/CD19-depleted stem cell transplant. The origin of the receptors is a boy under three years old who had a stem cell transplant for acute myeloid leukemia, so the T cells may come from the graft donor.

About this clonotype itself: The junction departs from the called germline gene at one end, perhaps through a read error. This chain links TRBV20-1 with TRBJ2-5; tentative D call: TRBD2 (5 bases). Germline V gene data show CDR1 as DFQATT and CDR2 as SNEGSKA (reference sequence). CDR3 size: 13 residues. CDR3 in DNA: TGCAGTGCTCGAGAGGGTCCATGGGAGACCCAGTACTTC. Its translation: CSAREGPWETQYF.

This clonotype was detected a few times. This chain links TRBV12-3 or TRBV12-4 with TRBJ2-3; 8 bases align to TRBD2. V was clipped by 6 bases and J by 2 bases; unmatched bases: 10. This CDR3 region has 16 residues. The CDR3 nucleotides are TGTGCCAGCAGAGGTTTAGAGCGGGGGTTCACAGATACGCAGTATTTT. This translates into CASRGLERGFTDTQYF.

This clonotype was picked up a small number of times. This chain joins TRBV7-2 and TRBJ2-5; the match to TRBD1 covers 7 bases. The CDR3 runs to 15 residues. The germline V gene encodes CDR1 SGHTA and CDR2 FQGNSA. Trimming at V came to 6 bases and at J to 1 base, leaving 8 bases not matched to a gene. CDR3 DNA sequence: TGTGCCAGCAGACAGTTAGGGACAGCCCAAGAGACCCAGTACTTC. Amino acid sequence: CASRQLGTAQETQYF. Combining the CDR3 with reference TRBV7-2 and TRBJ2-5 gives the whole variable domain GAGVSQSPSNKVTEKGKDVELRCDPISGHTALYWYRQSLGQGLEFLIYFQGNSAPDKSGLPSDRFSAERTGGSVSTLTIQRTQQEDSAVYLCASRQLGTAQETQYFGPGTRLLVL.

V is TRBV6-5 and J is TRBJ2-2, with D unclear. The CDR3 runs to 14 residues. V was cut by 2 bases and J by 6 bases, with 10 bases left in between. The germline V gene encodes CDR1 MNHEY and CDR2 SVGAGI. The CDR3 coding sequence is TGTGCCAGCAGTTACGCGAATATCCCCGGGGAGCTGTTTTTT. This translates into CASSYANIPGELFF.

This clonotype was seen ten or more times. This sequence joins TRBV7-9 and TRBJ1-6, with unresolved D. Trimming cost V 1 base and J 2 bases, with 9 bases left between them. CDR1 and CDR2 (germline): SEHNR, FQNEAQ (reference sequence). The CDR3 contains 16 residues. CDR3 sequence reads: CASSLGEGTYNSPLHF. CDR3 sequence (DNA): TGTGCCAGCAGCTTAGGGGAAGGGACCTATAATTCACCCCTCCACTTT.

About this clonotype itself: Being one base from a much bigger clone, this may be a read error. V is TRBV5-1 and J is TRBJ1-1; TRBD1 matches 9 bases. This CDR3 has 14 residues. The germline V gene encodes CDR1 SGHRS and CDR2 YFSETQ. The CDR3 bases are TGCTCCAGCAGCTCACAGGGGGCGAACACTGAAGCTTTCTTT. Amino acids: CSSSSQGANTEAFF.

This clonotype appeared a single time. The chain has TRBV7-9 and TRBJ1-4; 10 bases map to TRBD1. V lost 4 bases, J lost 11 bases, and 10 bases stayed unmatched. The CDR3 has 15 residues. Germline loops: CDR1 SEHNR, CDR2 FQNEAQ (reference sequence). CDR3 DNA sequence: TGTGCCAGCAGCTACCCTCTGGACAGGGGGGAGAAACTGTTTTTT. Its protein is CASSYPLDRGEKLFF. The full variable domain, completed using reference TRBV7-9 and TRBJ1-4, is DTGVSQNPRHKITKRGQNVTFRCDPISEHNRLYWYRQTLGQGPEFLTYFQNEAQLEKSRLLSDRFSAERPKGSFSTLEIQRTEQGDSAMYLCASSYPLDRGEKLFFGSGTQLSVL.

This clonotype has a count of ten or more. V is TRBV20-1 and J is TRBJ2-5; 9 positions agree with TRBD1. The germline CDR1 and CDR2 sequences are DFQATT and SNEGSKA (reference sequence). Trimming cost V 5 bases and J 0 bases; bases outside gene matches: 10. This CDR3 spans 16 amino acids. For the CDR3, the DNA is TGCAGTGCTCCCGGGACAGGGCGTGGGTACCAAGAGACCCAGTACTTC. Amino acids: CSAPGTGRGYQETQYF.

The chain joins TRBV20-1 to TRBJ1-2; D is unclear. This CDR3 has 15 amino acids. V was shortened by 1 base and J by 3 bases, with 15 bases between the two germline ends. Germline CDR1 reads DFQATT; CDR2 reads SNEGSKA (reference sequence). The CDR3: CSARGYNEGYYGYTF. The CDR3 DNA follows: TGCAGTGCTAGAGGATATAATGAGGGATACTATGGCTACACCTTC.

This clonotype was counted at least ten times. V and J are TRBV29-1 and TRBJ2-1; tentatively, D is TRBD2 (7 bases). The V gene lost 3 bases and the J gene lost 4 bases, with 16 bases spanning the gap. Germline loops: CDR1 SQVTM, CDR2 ANQGSEA. The CDR3 extends over 15 amino acids. The CDR3 region has the DNA TGCAGCGTTGATCACGCGCGGGGGCGTTACAATGAGCAGTTCTTC. It codes for CSVDHARGRYNEQFF.

This clonotype was seen a few times. V gene TRBV7-2 combines with J gene TRBJ2-5; 11 bases fit TRBD2. The V gene end was trimmed by 0 bases and the J gene end by 1 base; junction bases not matched to a gene: 10. CDR3 length: 19 residues. Germline V CDR1 and CDR2: SGHTA, FQGNSA. The DNA for the CDR3 is TGTGCCAGCAGCTTAGCGGGTTTTATCCTAGCGGGGGGCCAAGAGACCCAGTACTTC. Residues: CASSLAGFILAGGQETQYF.

There are a few counts of this clonotype. This chain links TRBV6-5 with TRBJ1-5; TRBD1 might be the D (5 bases). Per germline, CDR1 MNHEY and CDR2 SVGAGI. V dropped 4 bases and J dropped 1 base, with 14 bases sitting between them. This CDR3 has 16 residues. The CDR3 here is CASSLGLPWSNQPQHF. CDR3 bases: TGTGCCAGCAGTTTGGGACTGCCTTGGAGCAATCAGCCCCAGCATTTT.

This clonotype was observed a handful of times. The genes are TRBV18 and TRBJ1-1, with a weak D call TRBD1 (5 bases). The CDR3 extends over 17 amino acids. Germline CDR1 KGHSH, CDR2 LQKENI. The V gene lost 6 bases and the J gene lost 6 bases, with 26 bases spanning the gap. The CDR3 is CASSPFLQGGADPEAFF. The CDR3 coding sequence is TGTGCCAGCTCTCCGTTCCTGCAGGGCGGTGCGGACCCTGAAGCTTTCTTT.

V usage is TRBV6-1 and J usage is TRBJ2-5, with D unresolved. CDR3 size: 15 residues. Trimming stripped 7 bases from V and 5 bases from J, with 20 bases between. Looked up from germline, CDR1 is MNHNS and CDR2 is SASEGT. For the CDR3, the DNA is TGTGCCAGCACCACCCTTCCCAGCGCAAGGGAGACCCAGTACTTC. Protein product: CASTTLPSARETQYF.

The chain employs TRBV20-1 and TRBJ2-7; 7 bases match TRBD1. There are 14 residues in the CDR3. J lost 2 bases, V lost 5 bases, and 9 bases had no gene match. Germline V gene sequence: CDR1 DFQATT, CDR2 SNEGSKA (reference sequence). The CDR3 sequence: CSAPIRDSPYEQYF. CDR3 in DNA: TGCAGTGCTCCCATCCGGGACAGTCCCTACGAGCAGTACTTC.

In this sample, this clonotype turned up many times. The chain's CDR3 is CASSLGRPETQYF. In nucleotides, the CDR3 is TGTGCCAGCAGTTTAGGGCGACCGGAGACCCAGTACTTC. The rearrangement joins TRBV12-3 or TRBV12-4 to TRBJ2-5, with D unclear. The V gene lost 1 base and the J gene lost 5 bases, with 8 bases spanning the gap. CDR3 length: 13 amino acids.

V usage is TRBV9 and J usage is TRBJ2-7, with 10 bases fitting TRBD2. The CDR3 covers 15 residues. The germline V gene encodes CDR1 SGDLS and CDR2 YYNGEE. V lost 4 bases and J lost 4; bases outside the gene matches: 8. In DNA, the CDR3 is TGTGCCAGCAGCCCTCAGGCGGGACTAGCGTACGAGCAGTACTTC. Its protein is CASSPQAGLAYEQYF. Full variable domain (missing parts from reference TRBV9 and TRBJ2-7): DSGVTQTPKHLITATGQRVTLRCSPRSGDLSVYWYQQSLDQGLQFLIQYYNGEERAKGNILERFSAQQFPDLHSELNLSSLELGDSALYFCASSPQAGLAYEQYFGPGTRLTVT.

This sequence joins TRBV6-5 and TRBJ2-1; 9 bases agree with TRBD1. V lost 8 bases to trimming and J lost 12 bases; unmatched junction nucleotides: 8. Germline V gene sequence: CDR1 MNHEY, CDR2 SVGAGI. This CDR3 spans 12 amino acids. The CDR3 DNA reads as TGTGCCAGCGGGGACAGGGTGGGGGGGCAGTTCTTC. Translating gives CASGDRVGGQFF.

This sequence joins TRBV29-1 and TRBJ2-2; D is perhaps TRBD1 (6 bases). The CDR3 has 13 amino acids. Trimming stripped 6 bases from V and 5 bases from J, with 13 bases between. Per germline, CDR1 SQVTM and CDR2 ANQGSEA. The chain's CDR3 is CSVRGAGTGELFF. The CDR3 DNA reads TGCAGCGTCAGGGGCGCAGGAACCGGGGAGCTGTTTTTT.

This clonotype was found many times. The chain uses TRBV5-1 and TRBJ1-1, with 10 nucleotides matching TRBD1. This CDR3 comprises 15 residues. Per the germline V gene, CDR1 is SGHRS and CDR2 is YFSETQ. Trimming took 0 bases from V and 8 from J; bases not matched to a gene: 7. The CDR3 reads CASSLASGTGVEAFF. For the CDR3, the DNA is TGCGCCAGCAGCTTGGCGTCCGGGACAGGGGTGGAAGCTTTCTTT.

In its sample, this clonotype was seen many times. This chain joins TRBV29-1 and TRBJ1-6; 9 nucleotides line up with TRBD1. J gave up 7 bases and V 5 bases, and 3 bases lay outside the gene matches. CDR1 is SQVTM and CDR2 is ANQGSEA in the germline V gene. The length of the CDR3 is 13 residues. The CDR3 bases are TGCAGCGTTTCCGGGACAGGGAATTCACCCCTCCACTTT. Amino acids: CSVSGTGNSPLHF.